What follows are 21 T cell receptor beta chains derived from one specimen sequenced in a study of shared clonotypes between healthy human individuals. Assay: immunoSEQ multiplex PCR; the TCRdb copy retains only in-frame clones and omits some. The data contain about 2.4 million clones, roughly 93% of them seen just once; the ten biggest clones take up approximately 0.36%. The material sequenced was naive CD4+ T cells from PBMCs. Subset denoted: CD45RA+ positively selected. Every receptor here comes from a man between 18 and 29 years old in good health. Some clones in this sample may be carry-over from other donors' samples.

In regard to this clone: Within the sample, other DNA sequences also encode this same CDR3. The chain uses TRBV7-3 and TRBJ2-1; either TRBD1 or TRBD2 may supply D (5 bases each). Trimming stripped 4 bases from V and 0 bases from J, with 10 bases between. The CDR3 has 15 amino acids. Per germline, CDR1 SGHTA and CDR2 FQGTGA. CDR3 sequence (DNA): TGTGCCAGCAGCTCGGGGCTGAGCTCCTACAATGAGCAGTTCTTC. It encodes CASSSGLSSYNEQFF.

This chain connects TRBV5-1 to TRBJ2-3, with D perhaps given as TRBD1 or TRBD2 (5 bases each). V lost 0 bases and J lost 8, with 16 bases in between. Germline values: CDR1 SGHRS, CDR2 YFSETQ. The CDR3 runs 15 residues. CDR3 in amino acids: CASSLEGPHFGTQYF. As DNA, the CDR3 is TGCGCCAGCAGCTTGGAGGGACCCCATTTCGGTACGCAGTATTTT.

The J gene is TRBJ2-5, the V gene TRBV27; 7 nucleotides match TRBD1. J gave up 1 base and V 3 bases, and 8 bases lay outside the gene matches. Germline V gene data show CDR1 as MNHEY and CDR2 as SMNVEV (reference sequence). This CDR3 contains 16 residues. DNA for the CDR3: TGTGCCAGCAGTTTCATGTCGACAGGGCTCCAAGAGACCCAGTACTTC. This codes for CASSFMSTGLQETQYF.

Worth noting for this clone: Other DNA sequences in this specimen translate into the identical CDR3. V gene TRBV7-9 combines with J gene TRBJ2-3; no definite D call. The CDR3 spans 14 residues. V lost 1 base and J lost 0, with 5 bases in between. Germline CDR1 and CDR2: SEHNR and FQNEAQ (reference sequence). The CDR3 DNA follows: TGTGCCAGCAGCTTAGGCGCTAGCACAGATACGCAGTATTTT. It specifies CASSLGASTDTQYF.

The genes are TRBV2 and TRBJ2-7; TRBD1 agrees at 7 bases. Per germline, CDR1 SNHLY and CDR2 FYNNEI. V trimming: 4 bases; J trimming: 4 bases; junction bases outside the gene matches: 7. This CDR3 has 14 amino acids. CDR3 DNA: TGTGCCAGCAGTGGAATAGGGGGCAGATACGAGCAGTACTTC. Protein: CASSGIGGRYEQYF.

V is TRBV2 and J is TRBJ2-1, with 11 bases matching TRBD2. The CDR3 covers 15 residues. Germline V gene data show CDR1 as SNHLY and CDR2 as FYNNEI. With V trimmed by 5 bases and J by 1 base, 1 base remained unmatched. CDR3 DNA sequence: TGTGCCAGCAGTCTAGCGGGAGGTTCCTACAATGAGCAGTTCTTC. It translates to CASSLAGGSYNEQFF.

The chain couples TRBV28 to TRBJ2-2; weak D call: TRBD1 (5 bases). CDR3 length: 12 residues. V lost 8 bases, J lost 4 bases, and 8 bases lay in between. Germline assignment: CDR1 MDHEN and CDR2 SYDVKM. CDR3 in DNA: TGTGCCAGCGGCAGGGTCACCGGGGAGCTGTTTTTT. It is translated as CASGRVTGELFF.

This clone turned up a few times. This chain uses TRBV5-1 with TRBJ1-4; D call uncertain. Germline-derived CDR1 and CDR2 are SGHRS and YFSETQ. CDR3 size: 14 residues. V was pared by 0 bases and J by 5 bases, with 8 bases between. This chain's CDR3 is CASSLEQLNEKLFF. DNA for the CDR3: TGCGCCAGCAGCTTGGAACAGTTAAATGAAAAACTGTTTTTT. The variable domain in full, completed from reference TRBV5-1 and TRBJ1-4, reads KAGVTQTPRYLIKTRGQQVTLSCSPISGHRSVSWYQQTPGQGLQFLFEYFSETQRNKGNFPGRFSGRQFSNSRSEMNVSTLELGDSALYLCASSLEQLNEKLFFGSGTQLSVL.

Regarding this clone: At the DNA level, this CDR3 is encoded by other sequences in the same sample as well. V gene TRBV11-2 combines with J gene TRBJ1-1; tentatively, D is TRBD1 (5 bases). The CDR3 runs to 13 residues. Germline CDR1 is SGHAT and CDR2 is FQNNGV. V was clipped by 5 bases and J by 4 bases, with 11 bases between them. Written as DNA, the CDR3 is TGTGCCAGCAGCCTCACGGGGGGCACTGAAGCTTTCTTT. Its translation is CASSLTGGTEAFF. Full variable domain (rest looked up from reference TRBV11-2 and TRBJ1-1): EAGVAQSPRYKIIEKRQSVAFWCNPISGHATLYWYQQILGQGPKLLIQFQNNGVVDDSQLPKDRFSAERLKGVDSTLKIQPAKLEDSAVYLCASSLTGGTEAFFGQGTRLTVV.

As concerns this clone: Distinct nucleotide sequences in the sample also encode this CDR3. The chain has TRBV29-1 and TRBJ2-3; tentatively, D is TRBD1 or TRBD2 (5 bases each). The CDR3 totals 14 residues. Between the trimmed V and J ends, which lost 3 bases and 0 bases, there was a span of 10 bases. Germline CDR1 is SQVTM and CDR2 is ANQGSEA. CDR3 nucleotides: TGCAGCGTTGACCGGGGCACTAGCACAGATACGCAGTATTTT. Amino acids: CSVDRGTSTDTQYF.

This clone was seen a handful of times. The genes are TRBV4-3 and TRBJ1-1, with D unclear. V gave up 0 bases and J gave up 4 bases, with 9 bases separating them. Germline loops: CDR1 LGHNA, CDR2 YSLEER. The CDR3 is 14 amino acids. This CDR3 is CASSQEGRGTEAFF. The CDR3 bases are TGCGCCAGCAGCCAAGAAGGACGAGGCACTGAAGCTTTCTTT.

This chain connects TRBV6-5 to TRBJ2-2; TRBD2 matches at 7 bases. Losses at the gene ends were 5 bases for V and 8 bases for J; bases not matched to a gene: 8. There are 14 residues in the CDR3. The V gene's germline CDR1 is MNHEY and CDR2 SVGAGI. CDR3 in amino acids: CASSRDYAKGELFF. CDR3 nucleotides: TGTGCCAGCAGTAGGGACTACGCAAAAGGGGAGCTGTTTTTT.

The chain has TRBV5-4 and TRBJ2-7; D not resolved. The CDR3 length is 16 residues. With 0 bases removed from V and 0 bases from J, the gap between germline ends came to 13 bases. CDR1 SGHNT and CDR2 YYREEE come from the germline V gene (reference sequence). CDR3 amino acids: CASSLGPGTNSYEQYF. The CDR3 bases are TGTGCCAGCAGCTTGGGGCCAGGCACCAACTCCTACGAGCAGTACTTC.

CDR3 sequence: CASSQDGASLISYNEQFF. The CDR3 DNA is TGCGCCAGCAGCCAAGATGGAGCTAGCCTTATCTCCTACAATGAGCAGTTCTTC. The rearrangement joins TRBV4-3 to TRBJ2-1, with D perhaps TRBD2 (5 bases). The CDR3 has 18 residues. V gave up 0 bases and J gave up 0 bases, with 15 bases separating them. Germline V gene data show CDR1 as LGHNA and CDR2 as YSLEER.

V is TRBV29-1 and J is TRBJ2-3; perhaps TRBD1 as D (6 bases). The CDR3 spans 16 residues. Germline V gene lookup returns CDR1 SQVTM and CDR2 ANQGSEA. The V end was cut by 2 bases, the J end by 3 bases, with 18 bases between. Here the CDR3 reads CSVEFSGATKTDTQYF. The CDR3 coding sequence is TGCAGCGTTGAATTTTCAGGGGCGACGAAGACAGATACGCAGTATTTT.

As to this clone: The final CDR3 position lacks the conserved phenylalanine or tryptophan, pointing to a likely read error. The limits of the CDR3 on the DNA are not certain, so only TCRdb's listed CDR3 is given. This chain links TRBV6-6 with TRBJ2-7; the table names TRBD2, a call not compared with the DNA. The CDR3 sequence runs 11 residues, both termini included. Per the germline V gene, CDR1 is MNHNY and CDR2 is SVGAGI (reference sequence). CDR3 region: CASSYSGGSYL.

This clone was seen only a few times. This chain links TRBV4-1 with TRBJ1-4; D is uncertain. V lost 2 bases to trimming and J lost 5 bases, with 15 bases between them. Germline V gene lookup returns CDR1 MGHRA and CDR2 YSYEKL. CDR3 length equals 16 residues. Here the CDR3 DNA reads TGCGCCAGCAGCCAATCCGACCGAAGATTCAATGAAAAACTGTTTTTT. Translation: CASSQSDRRFNEKLFF.

V and J are TRBV7-2 and TRBJ2-5, with 8 bases fitting TRBD2. The CDR3 runs 16 residues. Germline V lookup: CDR1 SGHTA, CDR2 FQGNSA. V trimming: 2 bases; J trimming: 5 bases; junction bases outside the gene matches: 10. CDR3: CASSLLGLAGGETQYF. As DNA, the CDR3 is TGTGCCAGCAGCTTATTAGGGCTAGCGGGTGGGGAGACCCAGTACTTC.

This clone was seen a single time. The chain employs TRBV28 and TRBJ2-7, with 8 bases fitting TRBD2. The CDR3 has 14 residues. Germline CDR1 MDHEN, CDR2 SYDVKM. Trimming cost V 3 bases and J 3 bases; bases outside gene matches: 4. The CDR3 reads CASSLATSDYEQYF. CDR3 DNA: TGTGCCAGCAGTTTGGCGACTAGCGACTACGAGCAGTACTTC.

The chain combines TRBV6-5 with TRBJ2-1, with D possibly being TRBD2 (6 bases). This CDR3 is 15 amino acids long. The germline V gene has CDR1 MNHEY and CDR2 SVGAGI. V was trimmed by 0 bases and J by 7 bases, leaving 13 bases between them. The CDR3 bases are TGTGCCAGCAGTTACTCCGGGACTGGAAGAAATGAGCAGTTCTTC. It encodes CASSYSGTGRNEQFF.

This clone was seen once. The chain is built from TRBV4-1 and TRBJ2-5, with TRBD1 matching 12 bases. This CDR3 has 18 residues. From germline, CDR1 is MGHRA and CDR2 YSYEKL. V gave up 0 bases and J gave up 11 bases; unmatched junction bases: 16. The CDR3 DNA reads as TGCGCCAGCAGCCAAGATCGGGGCTGGGGACAGGGGGCGAGAGAGCAGTACTTC. Translating it yields CASSQDRGWGQGAREQYF.